This T cell receptor beta chain was recorded in a study of cytomegalovirus exposure and HLA in healthy donors. The study, taken as a whole, reports: Researchers reported from a later analysis that most CMV-associated TCR beta chains appeared HLA-restricted.

Notes on this clone: Antigen: not known.

Primers included in the PCR were 60 Vbeta and 13 Jbeta primers. The authors' processing: Around 80 million unique TCR beta chains, roughly 11 million of them shared, were counted by a later analysis. Repertoires were generated with immunoSEQ multiplex PCR, while TCRdb's copy carries only in-frame clones and drops some. From that table come the V and J calls and clone size; the DNA was used to work out D and trimming. The table shows roughly 140,000 clones, with 65% to 85% occurring only once. V dropped 1 base and J dropped 3 bases, with 8 bases sitting between them. Germline CDR1 SGHRS, CDR2 YFSETQ. CDR3 size: 13 residues.

Sequencing input: PBMCs. This clonotype originated in a woman aged 40 to 49 in good health and CMV-seropositive. The rearrangement joins TRBV5-1 to TRBJ2-7; no definite D call. The DNA of the CDR3 is TGCGCCAGCAGCTTGTCCTCAGACTACGAGCAGTACTTC. Protein sequence: CASSLSSDYEQYF.